The rows below give T cell receptor beta chains drawn from one sample of a study of identical twins. TCRdb re-called the 5' RACE reads with MiXCR, one entry per CDR3 protein. The sample contains fewer than 350,000 distinct CDR3 sequences, less than 9% of which appear only once. These data also formed part of another study, on yellow fever vaccine responses in identical twins.

Material: memory (CD45RO+) T cells sorted from blood. Receptors originate from a woman under 30 in good health. CDR3s leave out the opening cysteine and the closing phenylalanine or tryptophan. Fields, in order: J gene, V gene, CDR3 length, D gene, CDR3 protein. D genes are given only for firm matches.

J gene: TRBJ2-3; V gene: TRBV7-9; CDR3 length: 12; D gene: TRBD1; CDR3 protein: ASSRQGAKDTQY
J gene: TRBJ2-1; V gene: TRBV28; CDR3 length: 13; D gene: TRBD2; CDR3 protein: ASRGLAGGRNEQF
J gene: TRBJ2-1; V gene: TRBV11-3; CDR3 length: 14; D gene: NA; CDR3 protein: ASSVGGSLSYNEQF
J gene: TRBJ1-4; V gene: TRBV20-1; CDR3 length: 12; D gene: NA; CDR3 protein: SAGGTTGREKLF
J gene: TRBJ2-3; V gene: TRBV9; CDR3 length: 12; D gene: TRBD1; CDR3 protein: ASSGDRGTDTQY
J gene: TRBJ2-2; V gene: TRBV2; CDR3 length: 14; D gene: TRBD2; CDR3 protein: ASSDGRGANTGELF
J gene: TRBJ2-1; V gene: TRBV6-1; CDR3 length: 13; D gene: TRBD2; CDR3 protein: ASIISGIGGGEQF
J gene: TRBJ2-2; V gene: TRBV6-2/TRBV6-3; CDR3 length: 13; D gene: NA; CDR3 protein: ASSSGADLTGELF
J gene: TRBJ2-1; V gene: TRBV28; CDR3 length: 12; D gene: NA; CDR3 protein: ASSFPGENNEQF
J gene: TRBJ2-7; V gene: TRBV28; CDR3 length: 12; D gene: TRBD1; CDR3 protein: ASWGGQGVYEQY
J gene: TRBJ1-1; V gene: TRBV5-5; CDR3 length: 11; D gene: NA; CDR3 protein: ASSRQAEEEAF
J gene: TRBJ2-7; V gene: TRBV7-9; CDR3 length: 13; D gene: TRBD2; CDR3 protein: ASSLRTSGLYEQY
J gene: TRBJ2-1; V gene: TRBV11-2; CDR3 length: 12; D gene: TRBD2; CDR3 protein: ASSKTGLANEQF
J gene: TRBJ2-1; V gene: TRBV6-4; CDR3 length: 12; D gene: NA; CDR3 protein: ASSPLAGKNEQF
J gene: TRBJ1-6; V gene: TRBV6-1; CDR3 length: 11; D gene: NA; CDR3 protein: AGLPGTGSPLH
J gene: TRBJ2-5; V gene: TRBV15; CDR3 length: 14; D gene: TRBD2; CDR3 protein: ATSVPGLAGRETQY
J gene: TRBJ2-1; V gene: TRBV11-3; CDR3 length: 14; D gene: TRBD2; CDR3 protein: ASSFFGTSGPDEQF
J gene: TRBJ2-3; V gene: TRBV7-9; CDR3 length: 12; D gene: NA; CDR3 protein: ASRPRTTQGPQY
J gene: TRBJ2-3; V gene: TRBV7-8; CDR3 length: 14; D gene: TRBD2; CDR3 protein: ASSLIGGGPTDTQY
J gene: TRBJ2-5; V gene: TRBV20-1; CDR3 length: 14; D gene: TRBD1; CDR3 protein: SARDFGQGAGETQY
J gene: TRBJ2-1; V gene: TRBV7-3; CDR3 length: 13; D gene: TRBD2; CDR3 protein: ASSLSTSAVNEQF
J gene: TRBJ1-1; V gene: TRBV7-9; CDR3 length: 13; D gene: NA; CDR3 protein: ASSLGVRQVPSAF
J gene: TRBJ2-1; V gene: TRBV6-2/TRBV6-3; CDR3 length: 16; D gene: NA; CDR3 protein: ASSPTGVSGSSYNEQF
J gene: TRBJ2-3; V gene: TRBV6-1; CDR3 length: 12; D gene: NA; CDR3 protein: ATAKGTSTDTQY
J gene: TRBJ1-2; V gene: TRBV19; CDR3 length: 11; D gene: NA; CDR3 protein: ASSQGVNYGYT
J gene: TRBJ1-4; V gene: TRBV7-9; CDR3 length: 14; D gene: NA; CDR3 protein: ASSSAPAEANEKLF
J gene: TRBJ1-2; V gene: TRBV10-1; CDR3 length: 11; D gene: TRBD1; CDR3 protein: ASSGDRASGYT
J gene: TRBJ1-4; V gene: TRBV5-1; CDR3 length: 13; D gene: NA; CDR3 protein: ASSPSRGPNEKLF
J gene: TRBJ2-5; V gene: TRBV6-1; CDR3 length: 12; D gene: NA; CDR3 protein: ASSVGTFSRSQY
J gene: TRBJ2-5; V gene: TRBV5-1; CDR3 length: 15; D gene: NA; CDR3 protein: ASSLGWVGGGQETQY
J gene: TRBJ2-3; V gene: TRBV6-5; CDR3 length: 9; D gene: NA; CDR3 protein: ASGLTDTQY
J gene: TRBJ2-1; V gene: TRBV19; CDR3 length: 13; D gene: NA; CDR3 protein: ASSIGGSNYNEQF
J gene: TRBJ1-2; V gene: TRBV6-1; CDR3 length: 13; D gene: NA; CDR3 protein: ASSADKYGSYGYT
J gene: TRBJ2-1; V gene: TRBV12-3/TRBV12-4; CDR3 length: 14; D gene: NA; CDR3 protein: ASSTPAVSSYNEQF
J gene: TRBJ2-3; V gene: TRBV6-2/TRBV6-3; CDR3 length: 11; D gene: NA; CDR3 protein: ASRSDLTDTQY
J gene: TRBJ2-5; V gene: TRBV4-2; CDR3 length: 12; D gene: TRBD2; CDR3 protein: ASSKVGLEETQY
J gene: TRBJ2-2; V gene: TRBV6-1; CDR3 length: 11; D gene: NA; CDR3 protein: ASSEKNTGELF
J gene: TRBJ2-7; V gene: TRBV2; CDR3 length: 10; D gene: NA; CDR3 protein: ATRDTVYEQY
J gene: TRBJ2-1; V gene: TRBV18; CDR3 length: 13; D gene: TRBD2; CDR3 protein: ASSPGAGDLNEQF
J gene: TRBJ2-3; V gene: TRBV9; CDR3 length: 14; D gene: TRBD1; CDR3 protein: ASSVSGQGIPDTQY
J gene: TRBJ2-7; V gene: TRBV28; CDR3 length: 15; D gene: NA; CDR3 protein: ASSSKTTGTHSYEQY